A single sample gave rise to the 21 T cell receptor beta chains below, sequenced in a study of cytomegalovirus exposure and HLA in healthy donors. 13 Jbeta primers and 60 Vbeta primers were used for the PCR. Profiled with immunoSEQ multiplex PCR; TCRdb holds only in-frame clones, not every one. The sample table includes 70,000 or so clones. Sequenced: PBMCs. The receptors derive from a female donor in good health and CMV-seropositive.

The rearrangement links TRBV7-2 to TRBJ1-2; 8 nucleotides agree with TRBD1. Germline V gene sequence: CDR1 SGHTA, CDR2 FQGNSA. This CDR3 has 14 amino acids. V lost 5 bases to trimming and J lost 2 bases; unmatched junction nucleotides: 4. The CDR3 nucleotides are TGTGCCAGCAGCCGTACAGGGGGAAACTATGGCTACACCTTC. This sequence encodes CASSRTGGNYGYTF.

This chain joins TRBV10-3 and TRBJ2-1; tentatively, D is TRBD2 (6 bases). V lost 8 bases to trimming and J lost 2 bases, with 16 bases between them. The CDR3 is 15 amino acids. CDR1 and CDR2 from the germline V gene are ENHRY and SYGVKD. The CDR3 region has the DNA TGTGCCATCGCGGCGGGGAATTCGCCCTACAATGAGCAGTTCTTC. Translation gives CAIAAGNSPYNEQFF.

The chain is built from TRBV7-9 and TRBJ2-5, with 9 bases aligning to TRBD2. Germline assignment: CDR1 SEHNR and CDR2 FQNEAQ (reference sequence). Unmatched junction bases numbered 3, after V lost 2 bases and J lost 2 bases. This CDR3 region has 15 residues. CDR3: CASSLPSGIQETQYF. CDR3 coding DNA: TGTGCCAGCAGCTTACCTAGCGGGATACAAGAGACCCAGTACTTC.

J is TRBJ2-1 and V is TRBV18; a weak D match, TRBD1 (6 bases). Germline-derived CDR1 and CDR2 are KGHSH and LQKENI. V was pared by 3 bases and J by 6 bases, with 15 bases between. The CDR3 extends over 15 amino acids. DNA of the CDR3: TGTGCCAGCTCACCGGACAGAGAAGGTTTCAATGAGCAGTTCTTC. It codes for CASSPDREGFNEQFF.

The rearrangement uses TRBV6-5 and TRBJ2-5, with 11 bases aligning to TRBD2. The trim removed 5 bases at V and 0 bases at J, leaving 2 bases unmatched. There are 15 residues in the CDR3. CDR1 and CDR2 from the germline V gene are MNHEY and SVGAGI. The CDR3 nucleotides are TGTGCCAGCAGTAGACTAGCGGGGTACCAAGAGACCCAGTACTTC. Residues: CASSRLAGYQETQYF.

This sequence joins TRBV11-2 and TRBJ1-2; TRBD1 matches at 9 bases. The CDR3 totals 16 residues. J gave up 4 bases and V 5 bases, and 11 bases lay outside the gene matches. Germline V gene lookup returns CDR1 SGHAT and CDR2 FQNNGV. This CDR3 reads CASSPGTGSYRYGYTF. DNA of the CDR3: TGTGCCAGCAGCCCGGGGACAGGGAGTTACCGCTATGGCTACACCTTC.

This CDR3 is CASSYERGSVDGYTF. The CDR3 bases are TGTGCCAGCAGTTACGAGCGGGGTTCGGTTGATGGCTACACCTTC. The genes are TRBV6-5 and TRBJ1-2; D is uncertain. V was shortened by 2 bases and J by 6 bases, with 16 bases between the two germline ends. Germline CDR1 is MNHEY and CDR2 is SVGAGI. The CDR3 has 15 amino acids.

The genes are TRBV11-1 and TRBJ2-7; 9 bases fit TRBD1. The CDR3 is made up of 15 amino acids. Germline loops: CDR1 SGHAT, CDR2 FQDESV (reference sequence). V lost 4 bases, J lost 0 bases, and 4 bases stayed unmatched. The CDR3 is CASSWDRDPSYEQYF. CDR3 nucleotide sequence: TGTGCCAGCAGCTGGGACAGGGACCCCTCCTACGAGCAGTACTTC. Combining the CDR3 with reference TRBV11-1 and TRBJ2-7 gives the whole variable domain EAEVAQSPRYKITEKSQAVAFWCDPISGHATLYWYRQILGQGPELLVQFQDESVVDDSQLPKDRFSAERLKGVDSTLKIQPAELGDSAMYLCASSWDRDPSYEQYFGPGTRLTVT.

The chain links TRBV4-1 to TRBJ2-1; 8 bases line up with TRBD2. Trimming took 1 base from V and 4 from J; bases not matched to a gene: 6. In germline, CDR1 is MGHRA, CDR2 YSYEKL. This CDR3 contains 16 residues. CDR3 nucleotides: TGCGCCAGCAGCCAAGGACCGGGACTAGGGTACAATGAGCAGTTCTTC. Protein sequence: CASSQGPGLGYNEQFF.

This chain joins TRBV7-9 and TRBJ2-2; D gene uncertain. This CDR3 has 12 residues. V was pared by 5 bases and J by 5 bases, with 6 bases between. Germline values: CDR1 SEHNR, CDR2 FQNEAQ (reference sequence). The CDR3 protein is CASSPQTGELFF. CDR3 nucleotide sequence: TGTGCCAGCAGCCCCCAGACCGGGGAGCTGTTTTTT.

The chain employs TRBV6-6 and TRBJ1-3; the D is unclear. The CDR3 is 16 residues long. Germline CDR1 MNHNY, CDR2 SVGAGI (reference sequence). The V gene lost 2 bases and the J gene lost 3 bases, with 14 bases spanning the gap. Here the CDR3 DNA reads TGTGCCAGCAGTTACGACGGGGAAGTCGGTGGAAACACCATATATTTT. It translates to CASSYDGEVGGNTIYF.

The chain carries TRBV10-3 and TRBJ2-7; perhaps TRBD1 as D (5 bases). With 3 bases removed from V and 7 bases from J, the gap between germline ends came to 10 bases. Germline V lookup: CDR1 ENHRY, CDR2 SYGVKD. This CDR3 region has 12 residues. The CDR3 loop reads CAISDYDSEQYF. The CDR3 DNA reads as TGTGCCATCAGTGACTATGACAGTGAGCAGTACTTC.

V is TRBV4-1 and J is TRBJ1-6; TRBD1 matches 8 bases. The CDR3 has 15 amino acids. Trimming at V came to 6 bases and at J to 7 bases, leaving 8 bases not matched to a gene. Germline assignment: CDR1 MGHRA and CDR2 YSYEKL. The CDR3 DNA reads TGCGCCAGCAGTCAGGGCTACAGGGGGAATTCACCCCTCCACTTT. Its protein product is CASSQGYRGNSPLHF.

The chain recombines TRBV6-5 with TRBJ1-4; D is perhaps TRBD1 (5 bases). V gave up 6 bases and J gave up 5 bases, with 13 bases separating them. The CDR3 consists of 14 residues. CDR1 and CDR2 from the germline V gene are MNHEY and SVGAGI. In nucleotides, the CDR3 is TGTGCCAGCAGCCGGGACTTAAAGAATGAAAAACTGTTTTTT. Translation gives CASSRDLKNEKLFF.

The rearrangement links TRBV7-2 to TRBJ2-1; 12 positions agree with TRBD2. Germline CDR1 reads SGHTA; CDR2 reads FQGNSA. CDR3 size: 15 residues. The V gene end was trimmed by 5 bases and the J gene end by 14 bases; junction bases not matched to a gene: 13. CDR3 residues: CASSTPGLAGSKEFF. CDR3 sequence (DNA): TGTGCCAGCAGCACCCCGGGACTAGCGGGTTCGAAGGAGTTCTTC.

The genes are TRBV4-1 and TRBJ1-6, with D unresolved. The V gene's germline CDR1 is MGHRA and CDR2 YSYEKL. V was pared by 0 bases and J by 7 bases, with 10 bases between. The CDR3 extends over 15 amino acids. The CDR3 is CASSQEPLTNSPLHF. The CDR3 coding sequence is TGCGCCAGCAGCCAAGAGCCTCTAACGAATTCACCCCTCCACTTT.

This chain connects TRBV4-3 to TRBJ1-6; TRBD1 agrees at 7 bases. Germline CDR1 is LGHNA and CDR2 is YSLEER. The CDR3 runs to 16 residues. Unmatched junction bases numbered 4, after V lost 0 bases and J lost 5 bases. CDR3 coding DNA: TGCGCCAGCAGCCAAGAGGGGACAGCCAATAATTCACCCCTCCACTTT. It codes for CASSQEGTANNSPLHF.

The rearrangement links TRBV28 to TRBJ2-7; D perhaps matches TRBD2 (6 bases). Trimming cost V 3 bases and J 1 base, with 10 bases left between them. Germline-derived CDR1 and CDR2 are MDHEN and SYDVKM. This CDR3 is built from 14 residues. The CDR3 bases are TGTGCCAGCAGTTTGAGGGGACTTTCCTACGAGCAGTACTTC. Residues: CASSLRGLSYEQYF.

The genes are TRBV9 and TRBJ2-1; the match to TRBD2 covers 8 bases. Germline CDR1 SGDLS, CDR2 YYNGEE. V was pared by 4 bases and J by 4 bases, with 16 bases of the junction left unmatched. The length of the CDR3 is 18 residues. CDR3 nucleotides: TGTGCCAGCAGCCCTCCACCCTTTAGCGGGGTAATTTACAATGAGCAGTTCTTC. Protein: CASSPPPFSGVIYNEQFF.

This chain links TRBV10-1 with TRBJ2-1; 10 bases align to TRBD1. Germline V CDR1 and CDR2: WNHNN, SYGVQD (reference sequence). The CDR3 is 18 amino acids. V lost 0 bases to trimming and J lost 8 bases; unmatched junction nucleotides: 13. CDR3 nucleotides: TGCGCCAGCAGTGAGTCCATCTACCCGGGACAGGGGTTCGATGAGCAGTTCTTC. Its protein is CASSESIYPGQGFDEQFF.

The chain links TRBV15 to TRBJ1-1, with D uncertain. The germline V and J ends were trimmed by 0 bases and 4 bases, with 12 bases remaining between them. Germline CDR1 reads LNHNV; CDR2 reads YYDKDF (reference sequence). The CDR3 extends over 15 amino acids. The CDR3 bases are TGTGCCACCAGCAGAGATCGCGGGTTGGGCACTGAAGCTTTCTTT. Its protein product is CATSRDRGLGTEAFF.